The present T cell receptor beta chain was sequenced within a study of blood T cells in healthy people across ages. Alongside a J-beta primer mix, a sample-barcoded 5' primer served in a second PCR lasting about 7 to 11 cycles. TCRdb reprocessed the 5' RACE reads via MiXCR and lists one record per CDR3 protein. The sample consists of 650,000 to 700,000 distinct CDR3 sequences, about 30% of them appearing once. General study results and limits: Donors of long life had a larger count of naive CD4+ cells and greater diversity than aged donors.

CDR3 length equals 13 residues. Germline CDR1 is SGDLS and CDR2 is YYNGEE. Details on this clonotype: Its antigen remains unknown. It may be a read error: a sequence one base away is much more abundant.

The donors, healthy Caucasians from Russia, were aged roughly 6 to 90. The chain carries TRBV9 and TRBJ2-1, with TRBD2 identical over 7 bases. The J call is in doubt because the DNA end fits TRBJ2-7 better. The source of this sequence is a woman of 80 years or more in good health. Sequencing input: blood. CDR3 coding DNA: TGTGCCAGCAGTGGAGCGGGGAGCAATGAGCAGTACTTC. It encodes CASSGAGSNEQYF.